This T cell receptor beta chain was identified during a study of cytomegalovirus exposure and HLA in healthy donors. Findings and caveats of the study: Some V segments, TRBV6-2 and TRBV6-3 among them, were indistinguishable and were therefore excluded.

Germline V gene data show CDR1 as SGHNT and CDR2 as YENEEA. The CDR3 length is 17 residues. Trimming took 3 bases from V and 4 from J; bases not matched to a gene: 11. The PCR had 60 Vbeta and 13 Jbeta primers. Method: immunoSEQ multiplex PCR; TCRdb's copy keeps in-frame clones and lacks some. The table lists more than 95,000 clones, roughly a tenth of them singletons. Only a few counts were recorded for this clone. What it binds is not known. This receptor was taken from a man aged 25-40 years in good health and CMV-seronegative. The V and J genes are TRBV11-3 and TRBJ1-4; 7 bases fit TRBD1. The sample consisted of PBMCs. The DNA for the CDR3 is TGTGCCAGCAGCTTCACTCGATCGGGGACAGTTAATGAAAAACTGTTTTTT. Translation: CASSFTRSGTVNEKLFF.